The clone carrying this T cell receptor beta chain appeared many times. Its antigen remains unidentified. CDR3 size: 16 residues. The germline CDR1 and CDR2 sequences are MNHEY and SMNVEV (reference sequence). V was clipped by 2 bases and J by 0 bases, with 12 bases between them. Using RNA transcripts as the source, TCR beta CDR3 regions were amplified. Researchers ran a first-round RT-PCR on the TCR CDR3 using the HTBI primer set. TCRdb fed the multiplex PCR reads into MiXCR, producing one record per CDR3 protein. Altogether a few hundred thousand distinct CDR3 sequences are present, around 14% being singletons, with the ten largest covering about 7%. The data were obtained in a study of T cells in Graves' hyperthyroidism and ophthalmopathy. General study results and limits: Among clonotypes expanded in thyroid above 0.001, most were also found in blood. Using 13 V-J features, a model discriminated ophthalmopathy from stable hyperthyroidism.

Hyperthyroidism patients were newly diagnosed, had disease duration under 2 months, and were aged 18 to 65 years. The chain uses TRBV27 and TRBJ2-3; TRBD2 might be the D (5 bases). Sequencing input: blood. This receptor was obtained from a young woman with Graves' hyperthyroidism. For the CDR3, the DNA is TGTGCCAGCAGTTTAATTGGCGGGCCTAGCACAGATACGCAGTATTTT. This gives the protein CASSLIGGPSTDTQYF.